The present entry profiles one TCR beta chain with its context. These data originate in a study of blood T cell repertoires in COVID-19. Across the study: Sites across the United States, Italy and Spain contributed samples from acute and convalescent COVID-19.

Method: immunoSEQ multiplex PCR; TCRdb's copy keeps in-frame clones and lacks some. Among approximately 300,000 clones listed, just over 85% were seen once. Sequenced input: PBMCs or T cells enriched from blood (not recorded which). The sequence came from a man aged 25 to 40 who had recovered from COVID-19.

The CDR3 coding sequence is TGCGCCAGCTCGGACAGGGGGACTTTGAACACTGAAGCTTTCTTT. Translating gives CASSDRGTLNTEAFF. This chain links TRBV10-1 with TRBJ1-1, with 10 bases lining up with TRBD1. CDR1 and CDR2 (germline): WNHNN, SYGVQD (reference sequence). V gave up 8 bases and J gave up 0 bases; unmatched junction bases: 6. The CDR3 contains 15 residues.